The next 21 T cell receptor beta chains were all read from a single sample in a study of blood T cells in healthy people across ages. A second 7 to 11 cycle PCR used barcoded and J-beta primers. MiXCR was run by TCRdb on the 5' RACE reads, yielding one entry per CDR3 protein. Here the sample spans 550,000 to 800,000 distinct CDR3 sequences, approximately 30% being singletons. The sequenced sample was blood. Receptors originate from a woman aged 80 or over in good health.

Of note for this clonotype: With a much larger clone just one base away, this may be a read error. The genes are TRBV30 and TRBJ1-5, with D unresolved. CDR3 size: 14 residues. The ends were cut back, 3 bases at V and 0 bases at J, with 9 bases in the middle. Germline V gene sequence: CDR1 GTSNPN, CDR2 SVGIG (reference sequence). The CDR3 sequence: CAWSQSHSNQPQHF. CDR3 in DNA: TGTGCCTGGAGCCAGTCGCATAGCAATCAGCCCCAGCATTTT.

The chain uses TRBV12-3 or TRBV12-4 and TRBJ1-1; D is possibly TRBD1 (6 bases). The germline V and J ends were trimmed by 6 bases and 6 bases, with 14 bases remaining between them. There are 13 residues in the CDR3. This chain's CDR3 is CASRKGGHSEAFF. Written as DNA, the CDR3 is TGTGCCAGCAGAAAAGGGGGACATTCTGAAGCTTTCTTT.

This clonotype came up many times. The V and J genes are TRBV10-3 and TRBJ2-1; 11 bases align to TRBD2. The CDR3 spans 14 residues. The V and J ends lost 4 bases and 8 bases, in that order; junction bases with no gene match: 4. The germline CDR1 and CDR2 sequences are ENHRY and SYGVKD. CDR3 DNA sequence: TGTGCCATCAGTGGGCTAGCGGGGGGCGATGAGCAGTTCTTC. Its translation: CAISGLAGGDEQFF.

The chain joins TRBV2 to TRBJ2-5; 13 nucleotides match TRBD2. The J call may be wrong; the DNA end is better matched by TRBJ2-7. CDR3 size: 15 residues. Germline CDR1 and CDR2: SNHLY and FYNNEI. The CDR3 loop is CASSGRTSGSGEQYF. The CDR3 region has the DNA TGTGCCAGCAGTGGCCGGACTAGCGGGAGTGGCGAGCAGTACTTC.

This clonotype occurred many times. J is TRBJ1-4 and V is TRBV20-1; 7 bases are a match to TRBD1. The CDR3 is 15 residues long. The germline gives CDR1 DFQATT, CDR2 SNEGSKA (reference sequence). The CDR3 sequence is CSARGSRWPNEKLFF. CDR3 in DNA: TGCAGCGCCAGGGGGTCCCGTTGGCCTAATGAAAAACTGTTTTTT.

In its sample, this clonotype was seen many times. V and J are TRBV20-1 and TRBJ2-3, with 13 bases lining up with TRBD2. The CDR3 contains 17 residues. The V gene's germline CDR1 is DFQATT and CDR2 SNEGSKA (reference sequence). The trim removed 3 bases at V and 2 bases at J, leaving 8 bases unmatched. CDR3 in amino acids: CSASRLAGGAFTDTQYF. The CDR3 coding sequence is TGCAGTGCTAGTCGACTAGCGGGGGGCGCATTCACAGATACGCAGTATTTT.

The V and J genes are TRBV12-3 or TRBV12-4 and TRBJ2-3, with D possibly TRBD1 on 7 matching bases. The CDR3 covers 15 residues. Trimming left V 7 bases short and J 1 base short, with 15 bases between. The CDR3 bases are TGTGCCAGCACCCAGGGGGGACAGCGCACAGATACGCAGTATTTT. This sequence encodes CASTQGGQRTDTQYF.

As for this clonotype: A much more abundant neighbour one base away suggests this may be a read error. The chain has TRBV9 and TRBJ2-5; D is perhaps TRBD2 (5 bases). The V end was cut by 3 bases, the J end by 11 bases, with 17 bases between. CDR3 length equals 13 residues. Germline V lookup: CDR1 SGDLS, CDR2 YYNGEE. In nucleotides, the CDR3 is TGTGCCAGCAGCGCCGGTCTAAGGACTGAGCAGTACTTC. Protein sequence: CASSAGLRTEQYF.

This rearrangement joins TRBV5-1 to TRBJ2-1; 11 nucleotides align to TRBD2. J gave up 8 bases and V 4 bases, and 17 bases lay outside the gene matches. Germline CDR1 is SGHRS and CDR2 is YFSETQ. The CDR3 has 18 amino acids. CDR3 in DNA: TGCGCCAGCAGCCCAGGACAGGGTAGACTAGCGGGGTTCGATGAGCAGTTCTTC. It specifies CASSPGQGRLAGFDEQFF. Combining the CDR3 with reference TRBV5-1 and TRBJ2-1 gives the whole variable domain KAGVTQTPRYLIKTRGQQVTLSCSPISGHRSVSWYQQTPGQGLQFLFEYFSETQRNKGNFPGRFSGRQFSNSRSEMNVSTLELGDSALYLCASSPGQGRLAGFDEQFFGPGTRLTVL.

V and J are TRBV7-3 and TRBJ2-7, with D perhaps matching TRBD2 (6 bases). Germline loops: CDR1 SGHTA, CDR2 FQGTGA. The CDR3 sequence is 15 residues long. V lost 0 bases to trimming and J lost 2 bases, with 11 bases between them. CDR3 sequence (DNA): TGTGCCAGCAGCTTAACGGGGGGTTCTACCTACGAGCAGTACTTC. It encodes CASSLTGGSTYEQYF.

This clonotype was counted only a few times. This may arise from a read error, as a much more abundant clone is one base away. The rearrangement links TRBV29-1 to TRBJ2-7; D perhaps matches TRBD2 (7 bases). Germline V gives CDR1 SQVTM, CDR2 ANQGSEA. V dropped 2 bases and J dropped 7 bases, with 27 bases sitting between them. The CDR3 covers 17 residues. CDR3 bases: TGCAGCGTTGAAATGGTTTTTGCGGGGGCCCTTGACAATGAGCAGTACTTC. It yields the protein CSVEMVFAGALDNEQYF.

J is TRBJ2-1 and V is TRBV4-2, with no clear D. V lost 0 bases and J lost 0, with 9 bases in between. CDR1 is LGHNA, CDR2 YNFKEQ, per germline. The CDR3 totals 16 residues. The CDR3 DNA is TGTGCCAGCAGCCAAGATCGGATCGGCTCCTACAATGAGCAGTTCTTC. Translation gives CASSQDRIGSYNEQFF.

This clonotype has more than one count but fewer than ten. The chain uses TRBV7-3 and TRBJ1-1; 10 nucleotides match TRBD1. The length of the CDR3 is 15 residues. Unmatched junction bases numbered 9, after V lost 5 bases and J lost 6 bases. Germline assignment: CDR1 SGHTA and CDR2 FQGTGA. The CDR3 nucleotides read TGTGCCAGCAGCAATGAACCGGGACAGGGGTCTGAAGCTTTCTTT. Translation gives CASSNEPGQGSEAFF.

The chain joins TRBV30 to TRBJ1-1; D perhaps matches TRBD1 (5 bases). Trimming removed 0 bases at V and 12 bases at J, with 17 bases between. CDR1 and CDR2 from the germline V gene are GTSNPN and SVGIG (reference sequence). This CDR3 has 13 residues. The CDR3 DNA reads as TGTGCCTGGAGTGTACGCGGGGCGAGTGGAACTTTCTTT. It yields the protein CAWSVRGASGTFF.

Worth noting for this clonotype: Compared with germline, one end of the junction differs, possibly owing to a read error. The rearrangement links TRBV20-1 to TRBJ2-5; D is undetermined. The germline V gene has CDR1 DFQATT and CDR2 SNEGSKA (reference sequence). The CDR3 is 12 amino acids. DNA of the CDR3: TGCAGTGCTGGAGAGTACCAAGAGACCCAGTACTTC. This sequence encodes CSAGEYQETQYF.

This clonotype was detected ten times or more. The rearrangement links TRBV24-1 to TRBJ2-1; weak D call: TRBD1 (6 bases). CDR3 length: 16 amino acids. V was trimmed by 1 base and J by 1 base, leaving 10 bases between them. Germline CDR1 KGHDR, CDR2 SFDVKD. The CDR3 sequence: CATSDFTRGSYNEQFF. The CDR3 DNA sequence: TGTGCCACCAGTGATTTTACCAGGGGATCCTACAATGAGCAGTTCTTC.

This clonotype was observed at least ten times. The rearrangement uses TRBV10-3 and TRBJ1-2, with D possibly TRBD1 on 5 matching bases. CDR1 is ENHRY and CDR2 is SYGVKD in the germline V gene. This CDR3 has 14 residues. Trimming removed 10 bases at V and 1 base at J, with 16 bases between. This CDR3 reads CASEDRKVNYGYTF. In nucleotides, the CDR3 is TGTGCCAGCGAAGACAGAAAAGTTAACTATGGCTACACCTTC.

The chain carries TRBV20-1 and TRBJ1-5; unclear D gene. CDR1 and CDR2 from the germline V gene are DFQATT and SNEGSKA (reference sequence). V was trimmed by 3 bases and J by 1 base, leaving 7 bases between them. The CDR3 length is 13 residues. CDR3 residues: CSASSQSNQPQHF. CDR3 bases: TGCAGTGCTAGTTCACAGAGCAATCAGCCCCAGCATTTT.

This clonotype was recorded only once. This rearrangement joins TRBV20-1 to TRBJ2-4, with 7 bases aligning to TRBD2. Matching the DNA end better, TRBJ2-5 makes the J call doubtful. The CDR3 extends over 15 amino acids. The V gene's germline CDR1 is DFQATT and CDR2 SNEGSKA (reference sequence). The CDR3 sequence is CSARGGGPDQETQYF. As DNA, the CDR3 is TGCAGTGCTAGAGGGGGGGGTCCTGACCAAGAGACCCAGTACTTC.

This chain joins TRBV20-1 and TRBJ2-7, with TRBD2 matching 9 bases. V lost 1 base and J lost 2; bases outside the gene matches: 6. The CDR3 is 15 residues long. Germline values: CDR1 DFQATT, CDR2 SNEGSKA (reference sequence). The DNA of the CDR3 is TGCAGTGCTAGAGGATCTAGCGGGGACACCTACGAGCAGTACTTC. This codes for CSARGSSGDTYEQYF.

This clonotype came up a few times. The chain employs TRBV6-4 and TRBJ1-1; 7 positions agree with TRBD1. This CDR3 region has 12 residues. V shed 8 bases and J 8 bases; nucleotides not matched to a gene: 8. The germline gives CDR1 MRHNA, CDR2 SNTAGT. CDR3 in amino acids: CASASQGGEAFF. The CDR3 region has the DNA TGTGCCAGCGCGTCGCAGGGGGGAGAAGCTTTCTTT.